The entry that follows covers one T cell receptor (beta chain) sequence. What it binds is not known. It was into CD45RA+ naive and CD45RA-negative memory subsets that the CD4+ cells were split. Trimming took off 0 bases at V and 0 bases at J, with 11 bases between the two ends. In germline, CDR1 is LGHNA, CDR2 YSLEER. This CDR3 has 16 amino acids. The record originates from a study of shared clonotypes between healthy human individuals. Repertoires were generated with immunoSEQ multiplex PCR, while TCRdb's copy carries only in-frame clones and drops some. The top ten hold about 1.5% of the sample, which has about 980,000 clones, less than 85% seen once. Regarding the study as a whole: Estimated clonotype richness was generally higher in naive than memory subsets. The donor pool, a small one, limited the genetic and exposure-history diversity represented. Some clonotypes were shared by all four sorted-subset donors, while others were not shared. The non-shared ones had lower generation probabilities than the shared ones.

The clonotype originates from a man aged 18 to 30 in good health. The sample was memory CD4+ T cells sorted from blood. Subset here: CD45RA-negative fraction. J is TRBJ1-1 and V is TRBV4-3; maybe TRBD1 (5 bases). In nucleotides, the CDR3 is TGCGCCAGCAGCCAAGAGGGGGGGTTGCTGAACACTGAAGCTTTCTTT. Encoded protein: CASSQEGGLLNTEAFF.